This TCR beta chain was sequenced during a study of OX40 agonist ivuxolimab in advanced cancers. Overall study: The study enrolled dose-escalation patients with hepatocellular carcinoma, melanoma, renal cell or head and neck cancer. Study-wide findings and caveats: Expanded clones were, on average, more numerous in CD8+ T cells than in CD4+. Clones of CD4+ and CD8+ blood T cells grew by week 6 at doses of 0.1 to 3.0 mg/kg.

As regards this clone: Its antigen is not known.

The method was immunoSEQ multiplex PCR; TCRdb's version includes in-frame clones alone and lacks a portion of them. Altogether over 100,000 clones are present, approximately 92% being singletons, with the ten largest covering about 0.55%. Autoimmune disease history or systemic immunosuppression was exclusionary. The germline V gene encodes CDR1 SGHTA and CDR2 FQGNSA. Trimming took 4 bases from V and 0 from J, leaving 9 bases between them. The length of the CDR3 is 14 residues. The material was CD4+ or CD8+ T cells sorted from blood, obtained in a trial of the OX40 agonist ivuxolimab. V is TRBV7-2 and J is TRBJ1-1; D ambiguous. The sequence came from an adult with an advanced solid tumor such as melanoma, head and neck, liver or kidney cancer. The CDR3 DNA is TGTGCCAGCAGCTCCAGTACGATGAACACTGAAGCTTTCTTT. The encoded protein is CASSSSTMNTEAFF.